A selection of T cell receptor beta chains follows, all from one sample in a study of OX40 agonist ivuxolimab in advanced cancers. Profiling relied on immunoSEQ multiplex PCR, and the TCRdb table lists in-frame clones only, not all of them. Of approximately 56,000 clones detected, 75% to 90% appear once; the ten largest clones hold about 0.69%. The sequencing here drew on CD4+ or CD8+ T cells sorted from blood, taken in a trial of the OX40 agonist ivuxolimab. The receptors were gathered from an adult with an advanced solid tumor such as melanoma, head and neck, liver or kidney cancer. Both conserved end residues are part of each CDR3.

V: TRBV18
CDR3: CASSPLPRGSMNTEAFF

V: TRBV19
CDR3: CASSIEKGNTEAFF

V: TRBV27
CDR3: CASSSRIRGYSNQPQHF

V: TRBV6-5
CDR3: CASSYVGPGNTIYF

V: TRBV7-7
CDR3: CASTDSQETQYF

V: TRBV15
CDR3: CATSRGGLRDLGGTQYF

V: TRBV5-3
CDR3: CARSFLMGQGATQYF

V: TRBV5-6
CDR3: CASSPGPRRETQYF

V: TRBV10-2
CDR3: CASRVDKTVRETQYF

V: TRBV19
CDR3: CASSSYNEQFF

V: TRBV5-1
CDR3: CASSLGVSTDTQYF

V: TRBV6-5
CDR3: CASSLAGTAKNIQYF

V: TRBV10-1
CDR3: CASSDGAGPTNTGELFF

V: TRBV11-2
CDR3: CASSSGWGDTYEQYF

V: TRBV29-1
CDR3: CSHGAGLSTDTQYF

V: TRBV11-2
CDR3: CASSWDLGISSYNEQFF

V: TRBV11-1
CDR3: CASSRWRTEAFF

V: TRBV6-6
CDR3: CASSQGTNQPQHF

V: TRBV27
CDR3: CASSLMGALRETQYF

V: TRBV7-2
CDR3: CASSEEVGRAKGYTF

V: TRBV29-1
CDR3: CSVGGASGQGEQYF

V: TRBV5-6
CDR3: CASSLGLGGNQPQHF

V: TRBV7-2
CDR3: CASSYRTSGYNEQFF

V: TRBV5-1
CDR3: CASRYGGGTGELFF

V: TRBV7-9
CDR3: CASSPSGGGELFF

V: TRBV15
CDR3: CATSRPTSDTQYF

V: TRBV5-8
CDR3: CASSSPPKGMRDNEQFF

V: TRBV5-4
CDR3: CASSWGQGSSNQPQHF

V: TRBV10-1
CDR3: CASSPGGTGGNEQFF

V: TRBV5-1
CDR3: CASSLEGVANTEAFF

V: TRBV11-2
CDR3: CASSLDEEGNGYTF

V: TRBV19
CDR3: CASSTSTGVVYEQYF

V: TRBV19
CDR3: CASGTSGVQETQYF

V: TRBV30
CDR3: CACRRRDGEKLFF

V: TRBV7-2
CDR3: CASSLARTGYEQYF

V: TRBV5-1
CDR3: CASSLAEGVYEQYF

V: TRBV13
CDR3: CASSLEVANSQETQYF

V: TRBV7-3
CDR3: CASSSTGQGIAEQFF

V: TRBV15
CDR3: CATSRAPRPQDGYTF

V: TRBV18
CDR3: CASSLILAEAFF

V: TRBV28
CDR3: CASSLAQGRYEQYF

V: TRBV6-1
CDR3: CASSERAGAFAEQYF

V: TRBV7-9
CDR3: CASTAGFRDRDTGELFF

V: TRBV10-1
CDR3: CASSPSGGTYEQYF

V: TRBV21-1
CDR3: CASSMGGYF

V: TRBV5-1
CDR3: CASSLPRGPGKHEQYF

V: TRBV5-5
CDR3: CASSFGGANNSPLHF

V: TRBV21-1
CDR3: CASSTTKGIYTQYF

V: TRBV7-2
CDR3: CASSYTAGPGGYGYTF

V: TRBV7-9
CDR3: CASSMDRGPAETQYF

V: TRBV6-1
CDR3: CASARGQTTYEQYF

V: TRBV7-8
CDR3: CASSPRTGGISYEQYF

V: TRBV5-1
CDR3: CASSLGGGQETQYF

V: TRBV28
CDR3: CASSLEYRFVNYGYTF

V: TRBV5-6
CDR3: CATQAAFTGELFF

V: TRBV29-1
CDR3: CSVRTGGNTGELFF

V: TRBV5-1
CDR3: CASSFSTDTQYF